This T cell receptor (beta chain) appears in the sequencing data of a study of regulatory T cells in long-lasting Graves disease (dated by TCRdb to the early 2020s). With respect to the entire study: Persistent Graves' disease meant more than 5 years of antithyroid drug treatment with TSH receptor autoantibodies that stayed positive. A total of 35 or so samples were covered by TCR sequencing, comprising approximately 13 persistent and approximately 20 newly diagnosed Graves' disease patients. On average, persistent Graves' disease patients in the clinical cohort had been on antithyroid drugs for approximately ten years. The study took place in China and was registered as a clinical trial. Persistent Graves' disease patients were compared with newly diagnosed Graves' disease patients by peripheral blood TCR sequencing and RNA sequencing. The investigation overall reported the following: Compared with newly diagnosed patients, persistent Graves' disease patients had lower TCR Shannon entropy and fewer highly expanded clones, which suggests clonal expansion. The study examined only peripheral blood because the primary lesion, thyroid tissue, could not be accessed. Sequencing and analysis were limited to the TCR beta chain. The authors noted that the small sample size was a limitation that may lower accuracy. More public clonotypes were shared among persistent patients (about 2,800) than among newly diagnosed patients (approximately 930).

The method behind the library was multiplex PCR. The reads were generated on an Illumina HiSeq 4000. iRepertoire HTBI primers and Arm-PCR amplification of CDR3 regions were used to construct TCR beta libraries. Gel purification was performed on PCR products prior to sequencing. The original pipeline was this. A total of fewer than 70 TRBV and some 13 TRBJ segments were identified across samples and were used for gene usage analysis of CDR3 amino acid clonotypes. COPE and FqMerger were used to merge filtered high-quality paired reads into contigs. BLAST was used to align contigs to IMGT TRBV, TRBD and TRBJ reference genes, with CDR3 defined following IMGT. Any clonotype with a frequency above 0.1% was classified as a highly expanded clone. Shannon entropy served as the measure of repertoire diversity, while the Gini coefficient captured V-J evenness. A clonotype found in more than one individual was treated as public. TCRdb reprocessing: public reads trimmed at Q25 with fastp, clones called with MiXCR, in-frame beta chains kept. Every distinct CDR3 protein forms one entry, paired with its most common genes and DNA. The V and J calls and clone size come from TCRdb's table, not from the authors' own analysis. The sample data list under 450,000 distinct CDR3 sequences, and more than 20% of these were observed just once. The ten largest make up around a quarter of the sample.

In the paper's terms, the time point label means: persistent/refractory GD, antithyroid drugs over 5 years with positive TRAb. For both TCR sequencing and RNA sequencing, RNA was extracted from PBMCs using TRIzol. Graves' disease was diagnosed according to American Thyroid Association guidelines. The patients came from an endocrinology department in Xi'an, China. Each patient gave 9 to 10 milliliters of peripheral blood, collected in an EDTA anticoagulant tube. PBMCs were isolated by Ficoll Paque Plus density gradient separation without further T cell sorting. RNA quality was checked with an Agilent 2100 Bioanalyzer and agarose gel, and concentration with a NanoDrop 2000. Only a few counts were recorded for this clonotype. Its specific antigen is unknown. Base qualities are not recorded, but no much larger clone differs from it by a single base. The sequences come from peripheral blood mononuclear cells (PBMCs), collected when the disease was refractory, from a patient treated with antithyroid drugs. This clonotype originated in a woman aged 40 to 55 with Graves disease. Donor details come from another sample of the same person, matched by shared clones.

For the CDR3, the sequence is CSAAGDSGANVLTF. The nucleotide sequence reads as follows: TGCAGTGCTGCGGGGGATTCTGGGGCCAACGTCCTGACTTTC. The sequence joins TRBV20-1 to TRBJ2-6; 7 junctional bases match TRBD2. Via the germline V gene (reference sequence), CDR1 is DFQATT and CDR2 SNEGSKA. Its CDR3 holds 14 amino acids, cysteine through phenylalanine. The retained sequence is limited to the CDR3, 42 bases, with the frame set at the first base. The junction shows trimming of 5 bases on V and 1 base on J, and the gene matches do not reach 2 bases of it.